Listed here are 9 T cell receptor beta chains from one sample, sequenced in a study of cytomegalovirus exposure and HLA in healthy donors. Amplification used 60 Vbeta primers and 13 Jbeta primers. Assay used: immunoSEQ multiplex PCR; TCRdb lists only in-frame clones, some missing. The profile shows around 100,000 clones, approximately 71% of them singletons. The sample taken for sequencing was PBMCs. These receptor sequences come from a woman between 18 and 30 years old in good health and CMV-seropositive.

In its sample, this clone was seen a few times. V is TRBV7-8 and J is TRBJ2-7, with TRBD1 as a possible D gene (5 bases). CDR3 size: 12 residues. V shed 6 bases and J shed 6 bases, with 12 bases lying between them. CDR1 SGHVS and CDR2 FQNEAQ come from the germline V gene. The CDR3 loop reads CASRRRVGEQYF. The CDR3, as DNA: TGTGCCAGCAGACGCAGGGTCGGCGAGCAGTACTTC. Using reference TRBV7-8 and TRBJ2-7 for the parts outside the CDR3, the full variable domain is GAGVSQSPRYKVAKRGQDVALRCDPISGHVSLFWYQQALGQGPEFLTYFQNEAQLDKSGLPSDRFFAERPEGSVSTLKIQRTQQEDSAVYLCASRRRVGEQYFGPGTRLTVT.

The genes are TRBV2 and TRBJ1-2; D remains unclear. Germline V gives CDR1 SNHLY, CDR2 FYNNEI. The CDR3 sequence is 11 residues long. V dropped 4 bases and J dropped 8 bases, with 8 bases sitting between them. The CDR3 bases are TGTGCCAGCAGTGGCCGCGGGGGCTACACCTTC. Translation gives CASSGRGGYTF.

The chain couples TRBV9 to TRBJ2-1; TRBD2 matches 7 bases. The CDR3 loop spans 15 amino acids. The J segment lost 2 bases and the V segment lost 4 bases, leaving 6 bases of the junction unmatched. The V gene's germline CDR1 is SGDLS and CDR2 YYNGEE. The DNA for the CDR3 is TGTGCCAGCAGCACCAGCGGGATAACCTACAATGAGCAGTTCTTC. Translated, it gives CASSTSGITYNEQFF.

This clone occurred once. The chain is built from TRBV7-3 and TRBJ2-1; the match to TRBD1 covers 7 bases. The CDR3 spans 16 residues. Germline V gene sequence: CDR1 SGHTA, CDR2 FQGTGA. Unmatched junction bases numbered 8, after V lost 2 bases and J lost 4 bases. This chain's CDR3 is CASSLGPRGKYNEQFF. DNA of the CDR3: TGTGCCAGCAGCTTAGGGCCCAGGGGGAAATACAATGAGCAGTTCTTC.

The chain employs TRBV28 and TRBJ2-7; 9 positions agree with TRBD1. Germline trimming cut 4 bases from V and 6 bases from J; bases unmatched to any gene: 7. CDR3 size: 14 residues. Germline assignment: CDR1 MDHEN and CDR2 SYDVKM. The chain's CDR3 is CASSWGDRVFEQYF. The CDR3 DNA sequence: TGTGCCAGCAGTTGGGGGGACAGGGTATTCGAGCAGTACTTC.

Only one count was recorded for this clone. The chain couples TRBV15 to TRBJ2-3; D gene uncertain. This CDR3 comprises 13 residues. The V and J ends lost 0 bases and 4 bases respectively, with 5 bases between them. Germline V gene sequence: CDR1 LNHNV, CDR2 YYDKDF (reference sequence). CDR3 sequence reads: CATSRDLPDTQYF. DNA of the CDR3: TGTGCCACCAGCAGAGATCTCCCAGATACGCAGTATTTT.

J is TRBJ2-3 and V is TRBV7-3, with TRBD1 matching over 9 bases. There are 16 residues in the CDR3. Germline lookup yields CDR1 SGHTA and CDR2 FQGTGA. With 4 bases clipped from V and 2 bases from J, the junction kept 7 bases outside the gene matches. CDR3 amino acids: CASSSRQGENTDTQYF. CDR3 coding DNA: TGTGCCAGCAGCTCCCGACAGGGGGAGAACACAGATACGCAGTATTTT.

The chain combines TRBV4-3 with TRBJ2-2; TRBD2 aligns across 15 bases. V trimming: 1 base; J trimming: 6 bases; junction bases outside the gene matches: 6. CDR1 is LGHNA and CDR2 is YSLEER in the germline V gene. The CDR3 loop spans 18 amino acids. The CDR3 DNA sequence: TGCGCCAGCAGCCAAGGCGCCGGACTAGCGGGGGGGGCCGGGGAGCTGTTTTTT. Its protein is CASSQGAGLAGGAGELFF.

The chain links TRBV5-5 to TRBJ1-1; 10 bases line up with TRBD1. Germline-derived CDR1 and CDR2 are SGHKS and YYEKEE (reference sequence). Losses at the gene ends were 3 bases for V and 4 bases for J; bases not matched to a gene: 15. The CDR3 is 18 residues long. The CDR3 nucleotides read TGTGCCAGCAGCTCAACCGGACAGGGGGAAGGTGTTAGCACTGAAGCTTTCTTT. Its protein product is CASSSTGQGEGVSTEAFF.